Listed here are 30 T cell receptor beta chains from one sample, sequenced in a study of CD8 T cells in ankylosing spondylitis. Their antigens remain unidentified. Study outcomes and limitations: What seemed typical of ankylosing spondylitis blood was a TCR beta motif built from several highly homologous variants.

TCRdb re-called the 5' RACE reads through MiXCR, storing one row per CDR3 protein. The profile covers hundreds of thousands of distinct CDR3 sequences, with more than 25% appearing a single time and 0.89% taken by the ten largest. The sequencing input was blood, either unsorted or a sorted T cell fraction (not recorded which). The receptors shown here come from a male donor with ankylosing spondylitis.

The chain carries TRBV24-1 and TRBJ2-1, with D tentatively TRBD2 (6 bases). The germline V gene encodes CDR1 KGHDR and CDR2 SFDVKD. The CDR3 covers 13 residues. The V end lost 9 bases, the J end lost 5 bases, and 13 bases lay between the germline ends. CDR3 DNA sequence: TGTGCCACCCAGTGGACTACCAACAATGAGCAGTTCTTC. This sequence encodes CATQWTTNNEQFF.

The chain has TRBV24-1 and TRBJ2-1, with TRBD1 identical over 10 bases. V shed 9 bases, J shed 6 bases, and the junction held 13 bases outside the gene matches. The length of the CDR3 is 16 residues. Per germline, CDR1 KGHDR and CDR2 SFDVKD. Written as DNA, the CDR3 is TGTGCCACCGCCGGGGCCACCGGGACAGGGGCCAATGAGCAGTTCTTC. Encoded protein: CATAGATGTGANEQFF.

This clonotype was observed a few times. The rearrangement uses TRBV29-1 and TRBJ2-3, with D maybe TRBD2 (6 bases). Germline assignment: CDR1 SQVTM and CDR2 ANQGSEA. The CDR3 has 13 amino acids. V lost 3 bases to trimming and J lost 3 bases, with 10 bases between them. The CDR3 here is CSVEEGSTDTQYF. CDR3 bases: TGCAGCGTTGAGGAGGGGTCAACAGATACGCAGTATTTT.

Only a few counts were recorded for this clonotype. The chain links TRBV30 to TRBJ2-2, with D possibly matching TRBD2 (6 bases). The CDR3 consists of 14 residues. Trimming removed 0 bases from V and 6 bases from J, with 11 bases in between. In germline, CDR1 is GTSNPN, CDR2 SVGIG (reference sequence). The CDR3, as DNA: TGTGCCTGGAGTGTAGGCGGAGGGCCCGGGGAGCTGTTTTTT. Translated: CAWSVGGGPGELFF.

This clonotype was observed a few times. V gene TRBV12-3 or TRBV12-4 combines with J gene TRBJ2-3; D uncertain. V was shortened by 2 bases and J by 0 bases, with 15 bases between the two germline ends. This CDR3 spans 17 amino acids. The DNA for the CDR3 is TGTGCCAGCAGTTTATACCGGGCCCAACTCAGCACAGATACGCAGTATTTT. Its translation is CASSLYRAQLSTDTQYF.

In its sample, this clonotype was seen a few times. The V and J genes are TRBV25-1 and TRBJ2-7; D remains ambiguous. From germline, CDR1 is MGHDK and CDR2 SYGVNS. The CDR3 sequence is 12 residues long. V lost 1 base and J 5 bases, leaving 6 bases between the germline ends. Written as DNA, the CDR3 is TGTGCCAGCAGTGAATCATTCCACGAGCAGTACTTC. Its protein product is CASSESFHEQYF.

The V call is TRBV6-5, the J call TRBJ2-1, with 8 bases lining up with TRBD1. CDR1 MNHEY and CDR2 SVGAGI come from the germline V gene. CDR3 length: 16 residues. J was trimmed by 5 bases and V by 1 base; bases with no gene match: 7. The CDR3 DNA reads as TGTGCCAGCAGTTACTGGTCAGGGGGCTTTAACAATGAGCAGTTCTTC. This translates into CASSYWSGGFNNEQFF.

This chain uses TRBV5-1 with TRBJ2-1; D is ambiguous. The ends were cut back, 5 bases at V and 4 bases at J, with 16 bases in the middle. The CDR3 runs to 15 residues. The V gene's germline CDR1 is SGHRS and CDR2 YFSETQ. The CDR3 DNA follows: TGCGCCAGCAGGCAAAACACAAACGATTACAATGAGCAGTTCTTC. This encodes CASRQNTNDYNEQFF.

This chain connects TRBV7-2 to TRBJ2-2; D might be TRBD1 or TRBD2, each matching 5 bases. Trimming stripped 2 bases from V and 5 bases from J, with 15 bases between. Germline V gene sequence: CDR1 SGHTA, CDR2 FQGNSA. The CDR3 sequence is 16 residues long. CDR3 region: CASSLFGGDPTGELFF. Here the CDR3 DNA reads TGTGCCAGCAGCTTATTTGGGGGAGACCCAACCGGGGAGCTGTTTTTT.

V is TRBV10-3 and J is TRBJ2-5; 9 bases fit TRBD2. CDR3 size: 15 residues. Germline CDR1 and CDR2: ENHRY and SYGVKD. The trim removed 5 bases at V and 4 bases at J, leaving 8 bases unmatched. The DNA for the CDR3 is TGTGCCATCAGTATTAGCGGGAGTTCCGGAGAGACCCAGTACTTC. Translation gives CAISISGSSGETQYF.

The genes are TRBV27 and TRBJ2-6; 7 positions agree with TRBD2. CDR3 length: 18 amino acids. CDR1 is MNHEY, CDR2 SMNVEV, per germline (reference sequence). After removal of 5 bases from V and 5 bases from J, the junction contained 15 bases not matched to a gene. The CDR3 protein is CASSPAGGGGSRANVLTF. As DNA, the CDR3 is TGTGCCAGCAGTCCCGCGGGCGGGGGAGGATCTCGGGCCAACGTCCTGACTTTC.

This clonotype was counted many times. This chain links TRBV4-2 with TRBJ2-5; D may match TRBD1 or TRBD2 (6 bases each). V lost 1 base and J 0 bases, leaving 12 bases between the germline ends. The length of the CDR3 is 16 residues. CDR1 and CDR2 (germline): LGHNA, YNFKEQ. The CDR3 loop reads CASSQGPGGYQETQYF. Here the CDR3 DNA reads TGTGCCAGCAGCCAAGGTCCCGGGGGCTACCAAGAGACCCAGTACTTC.

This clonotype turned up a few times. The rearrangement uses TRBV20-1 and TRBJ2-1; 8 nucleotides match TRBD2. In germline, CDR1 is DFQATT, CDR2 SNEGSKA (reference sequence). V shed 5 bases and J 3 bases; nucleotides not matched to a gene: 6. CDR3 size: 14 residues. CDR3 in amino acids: CSAFTSGIYNEQFF. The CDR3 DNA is TGCAGTGCTTTTACTAGCGGCATCTACAATGAGCAGTTCTTC.

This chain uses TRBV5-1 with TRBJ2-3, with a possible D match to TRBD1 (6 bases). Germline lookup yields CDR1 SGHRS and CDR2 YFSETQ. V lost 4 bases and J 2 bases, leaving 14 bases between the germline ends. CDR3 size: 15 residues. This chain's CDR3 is CASSRDAGDTDTQYF. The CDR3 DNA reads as TGCGCCAGCAGCAGGGACGCAGGGGACACAGATACGCAGTATTTT.

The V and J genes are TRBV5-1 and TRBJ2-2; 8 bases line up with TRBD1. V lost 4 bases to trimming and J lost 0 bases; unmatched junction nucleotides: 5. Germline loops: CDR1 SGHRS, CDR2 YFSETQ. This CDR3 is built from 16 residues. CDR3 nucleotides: TGCGCCAGCAGCCTGACAGGGGACCCGAACACCGGGGAGCTGTTTTTT. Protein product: CASSLTGDPNTGELFF.

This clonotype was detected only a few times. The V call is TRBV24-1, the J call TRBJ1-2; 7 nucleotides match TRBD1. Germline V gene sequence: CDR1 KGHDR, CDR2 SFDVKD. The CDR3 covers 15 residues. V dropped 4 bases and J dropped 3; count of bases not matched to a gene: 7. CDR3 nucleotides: TGTGCCACCAGTGAAAGGGACAGTGGCGACTATGGCTACACCTTC. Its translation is CATSERDSGDYGYTF.

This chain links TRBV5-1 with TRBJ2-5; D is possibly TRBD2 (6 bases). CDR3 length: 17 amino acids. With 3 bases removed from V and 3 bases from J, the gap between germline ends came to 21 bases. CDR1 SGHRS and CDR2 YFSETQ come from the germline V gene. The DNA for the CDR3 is TGCGCCAGCAGCTCCGGACCCGCTGAACTAGCTGAAGAGACCCAGTACTTC. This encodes CASSSGPAELAEETQYF.

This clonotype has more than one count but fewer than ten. This CDR3 is CASSLGTSGRTVSYEQYV. The CDR3 coding sequence is TGTGCCAGCAGCTTAGGGACTAGCGGGAGGACAGTTTCCTACGAGCAGTACGTC. V is TRBV11-2 and J is TRBJ2-7, with 14 bases aligning to TRBD2. The J segment lost 1 base and the V segment lost 1 base, leaving 6 bases of the junction unmatched. Germline values: CDR1 SGHAT, CDR2 FQNNGV. CDR3 length equals 18 residues.

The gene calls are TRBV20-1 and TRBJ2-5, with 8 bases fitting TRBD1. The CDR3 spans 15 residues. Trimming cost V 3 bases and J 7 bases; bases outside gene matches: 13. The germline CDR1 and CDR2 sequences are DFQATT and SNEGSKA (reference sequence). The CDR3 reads CSASRWDRLGGTQYF. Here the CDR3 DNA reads TGCAGTGCTAGCCGATGGGACAGGCTGGGGGGGACCCAGTACTTC.

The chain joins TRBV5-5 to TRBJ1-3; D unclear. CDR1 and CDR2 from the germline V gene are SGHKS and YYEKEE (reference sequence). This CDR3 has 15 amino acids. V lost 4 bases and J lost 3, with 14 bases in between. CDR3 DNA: TGTGCCAGCAGCCCCCGGACTGACATTGGAAACACCATATATTTT. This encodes CASSPRTDIGNTIYF.

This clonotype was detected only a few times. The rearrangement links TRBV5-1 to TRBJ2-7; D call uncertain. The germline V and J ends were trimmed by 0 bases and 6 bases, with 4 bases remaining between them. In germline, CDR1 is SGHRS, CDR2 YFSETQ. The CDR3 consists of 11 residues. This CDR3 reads CASSLGLEQYF. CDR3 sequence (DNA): TGCGCCAGCAGCTTGGGTCTCGAGCAGTACTTC.

The CDR3 bases are TGTGCCAGCAGCCCCTCGGAGCTAGCGGGGGGGTCCAACAATGAGCAGTTCTTC. This codes for CASSPSELAGGSNNEQFF. The V and J genes are TRBV11-2 and TRBJ2-1, with TRBD2 matching 12 bases. The CDR3 consists of 18 residues. Per the germline V gene, CDR1 is SGHAT and CDR2 is FQNNGV. V shed 5 bases and J 5 bases; nucleotides not matched to a gene: 13.

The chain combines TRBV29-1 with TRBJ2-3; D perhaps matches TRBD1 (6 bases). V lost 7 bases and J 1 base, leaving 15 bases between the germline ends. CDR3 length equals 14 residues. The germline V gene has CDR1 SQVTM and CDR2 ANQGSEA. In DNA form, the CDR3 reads TGCAGCGCTATACGACAGGCTCGCACAGATACGCAGTATTTT. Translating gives CSAIRQARTDTQYF.

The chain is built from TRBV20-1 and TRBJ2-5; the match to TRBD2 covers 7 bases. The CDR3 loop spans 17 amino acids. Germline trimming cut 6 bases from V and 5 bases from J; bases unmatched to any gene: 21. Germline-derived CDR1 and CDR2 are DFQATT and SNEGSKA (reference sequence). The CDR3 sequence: CSASQSRLALLRETQYF. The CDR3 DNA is TGCAGTGCAAGCCAGTCCCGACTAGCACTACTGCGGGAGACCCAGTACTTC.

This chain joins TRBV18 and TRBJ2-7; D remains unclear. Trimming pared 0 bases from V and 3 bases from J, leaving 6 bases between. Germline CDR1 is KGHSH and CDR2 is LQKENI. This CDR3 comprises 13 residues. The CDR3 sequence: CASSPPNSYEQYV. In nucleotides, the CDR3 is TGTGCCAGCTCACCACCGAACAGCTACGAGCAGTACGTC.

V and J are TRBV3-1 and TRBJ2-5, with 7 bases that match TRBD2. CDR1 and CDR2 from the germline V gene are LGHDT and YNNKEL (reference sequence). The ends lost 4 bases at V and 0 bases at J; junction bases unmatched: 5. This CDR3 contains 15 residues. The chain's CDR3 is CASSPWAGDQETQYF. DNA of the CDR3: TGTGCCAGCAGCCCCTGGGCGGGGGACCAAGAGACCCAGTACTTC.

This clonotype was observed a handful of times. CDR3 in amino acids: CASRTGGRETQYF. For the CDR3, the DNA is TGTGCCAGCAGAACAGGGGGACGAGAGACCCAGTACTTC. This chain uses TRBV27 with TRBJ2-5; 8 bases are a match to TRBD1. This CDR3 spans 13 amino acids. V was pared by 6 bases and J by 4 bases, with 4 bases of the junction left unmatched. The V gene's germline CDR1 is MNHEY and CDR2 SMNVEV (reference sequence).

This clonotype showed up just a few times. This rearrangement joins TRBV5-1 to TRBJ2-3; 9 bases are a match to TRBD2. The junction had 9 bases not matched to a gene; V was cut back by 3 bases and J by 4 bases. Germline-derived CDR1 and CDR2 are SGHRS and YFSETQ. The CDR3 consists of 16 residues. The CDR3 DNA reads TGCGCCAGCAGCTCCGAGACTAGCGGATGGGCAGATACGCAGTATTTT. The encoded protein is CASSSETSGWADTQYF.

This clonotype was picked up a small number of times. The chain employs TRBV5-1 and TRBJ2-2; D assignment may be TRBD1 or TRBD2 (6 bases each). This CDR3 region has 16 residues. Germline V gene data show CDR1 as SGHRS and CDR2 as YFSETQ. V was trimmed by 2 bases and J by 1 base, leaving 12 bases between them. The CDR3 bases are TGCGCCAGCAGCTTCCGCGGGGACATGAACACCGGGGAGCTGTTTTTT. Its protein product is CASSFRGDMNTGELFF. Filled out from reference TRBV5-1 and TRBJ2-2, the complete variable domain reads KAGVTQTPRYLIKTRGQQVTLSCSPISGHRSVSWYQQTPGQGLQFLFEYFSETQRNKGNFPGRFSGRQFSNSRSEMNVSTLELGDSALYLCASSFRGDMNTGELFFGEGSRLTVL.

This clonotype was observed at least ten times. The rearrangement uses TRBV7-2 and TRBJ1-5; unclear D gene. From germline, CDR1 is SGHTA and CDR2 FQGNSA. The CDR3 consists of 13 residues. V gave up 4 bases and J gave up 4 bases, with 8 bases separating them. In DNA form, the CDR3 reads TGTGCCAGCAGCTCGAGAGCGAATCAGCCCCAGCATTTT. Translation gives CASSSRANQPQHF.